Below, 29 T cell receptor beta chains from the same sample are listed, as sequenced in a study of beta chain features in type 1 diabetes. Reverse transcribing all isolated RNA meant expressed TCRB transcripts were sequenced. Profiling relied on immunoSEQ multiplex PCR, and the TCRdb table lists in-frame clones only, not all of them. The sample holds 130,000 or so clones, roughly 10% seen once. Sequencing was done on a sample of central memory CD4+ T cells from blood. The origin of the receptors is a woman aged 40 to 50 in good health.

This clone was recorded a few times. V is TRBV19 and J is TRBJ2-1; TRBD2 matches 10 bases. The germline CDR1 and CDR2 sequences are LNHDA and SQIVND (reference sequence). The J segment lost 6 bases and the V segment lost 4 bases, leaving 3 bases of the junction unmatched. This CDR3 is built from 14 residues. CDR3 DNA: TGTGCCAGTAGTACCAGCGGGGGGGGCAATGAGCAGTTCTTC. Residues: CASSTSGGGNEQFF.

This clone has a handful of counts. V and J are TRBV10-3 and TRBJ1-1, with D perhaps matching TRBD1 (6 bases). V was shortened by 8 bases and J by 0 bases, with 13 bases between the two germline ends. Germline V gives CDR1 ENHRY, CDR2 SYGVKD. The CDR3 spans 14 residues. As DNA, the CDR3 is TGTGCCATCGGGGGGGGCATTATGAACACTGAAGCTTTCTTT. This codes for CAIGGGIMNTEAFF.

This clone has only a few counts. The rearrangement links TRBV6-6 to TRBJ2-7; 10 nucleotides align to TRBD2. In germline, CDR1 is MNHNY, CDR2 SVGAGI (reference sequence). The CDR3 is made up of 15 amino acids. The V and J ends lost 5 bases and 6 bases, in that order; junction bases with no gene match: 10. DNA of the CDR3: TGTGCCAGCAGTCCGGATAGCGGGGGGCCTCCCGAGCAGTACTTC. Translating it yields CASSPDSGGPPEQYF.

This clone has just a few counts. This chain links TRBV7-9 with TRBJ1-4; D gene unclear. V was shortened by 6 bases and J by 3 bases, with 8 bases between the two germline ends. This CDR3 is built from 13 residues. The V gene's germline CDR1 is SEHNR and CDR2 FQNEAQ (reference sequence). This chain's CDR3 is CASSVTSNEKLFF. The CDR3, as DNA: TGTGCCAGCAGTGTAACTTCTAATGAAAAACTGTTTTTT.

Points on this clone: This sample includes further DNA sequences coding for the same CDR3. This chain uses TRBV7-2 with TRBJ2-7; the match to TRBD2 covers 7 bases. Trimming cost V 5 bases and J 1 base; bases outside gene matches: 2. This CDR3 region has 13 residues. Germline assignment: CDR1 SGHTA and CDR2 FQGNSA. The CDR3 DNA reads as TGTGCCAGCAGCCCCGGGGGGTCCTACGAGCAGTACTTC. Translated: CASSPGGSYEQYF.

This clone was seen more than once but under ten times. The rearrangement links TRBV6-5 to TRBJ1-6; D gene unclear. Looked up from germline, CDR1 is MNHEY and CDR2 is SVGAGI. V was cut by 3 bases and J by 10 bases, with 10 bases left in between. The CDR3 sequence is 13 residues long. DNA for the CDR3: TGTGCCAGCAGTTATATGTCGTTATCACCCCTCCACTTT. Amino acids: CASSYMSLSPLHF.

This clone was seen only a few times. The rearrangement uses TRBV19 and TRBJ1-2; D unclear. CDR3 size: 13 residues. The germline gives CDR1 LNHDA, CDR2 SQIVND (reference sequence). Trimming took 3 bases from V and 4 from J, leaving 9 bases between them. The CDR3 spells CASSIEGSYGYTF. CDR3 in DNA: TGTGCCAGTAGTATCGAGGGATCCTATGGCTACACCTTC.

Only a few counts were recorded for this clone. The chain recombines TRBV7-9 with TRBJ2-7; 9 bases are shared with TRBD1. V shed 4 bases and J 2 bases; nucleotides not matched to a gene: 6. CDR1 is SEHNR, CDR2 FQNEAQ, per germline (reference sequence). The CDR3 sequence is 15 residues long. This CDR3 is CASSSDRGVPYEQYF. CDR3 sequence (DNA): TGTGCCAGCAGCTCCGACAGGGGGGTTCCCTACGAGCAGTACTTC.

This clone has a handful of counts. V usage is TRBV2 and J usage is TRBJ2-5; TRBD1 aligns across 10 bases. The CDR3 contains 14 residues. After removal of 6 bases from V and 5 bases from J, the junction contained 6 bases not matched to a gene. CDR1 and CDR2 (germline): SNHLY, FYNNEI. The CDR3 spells CASRIGQGVETQYF. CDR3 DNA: TGTGCCAGCAGGATTGGACAGGGGGTTGAGACCCAGTACTTC.

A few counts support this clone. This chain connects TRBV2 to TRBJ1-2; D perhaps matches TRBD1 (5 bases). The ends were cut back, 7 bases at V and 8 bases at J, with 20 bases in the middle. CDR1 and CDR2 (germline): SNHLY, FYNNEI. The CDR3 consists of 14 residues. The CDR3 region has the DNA TGTGCCAGCATGAATTTCGGCGGGGCATGGGGCTACACCTTC. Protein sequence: CASMNFGGAWGYTF.

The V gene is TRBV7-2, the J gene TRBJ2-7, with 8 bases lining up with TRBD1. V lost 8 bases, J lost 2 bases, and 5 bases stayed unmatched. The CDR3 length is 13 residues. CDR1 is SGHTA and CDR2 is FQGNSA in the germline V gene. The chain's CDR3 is CASERTGTYEQYF. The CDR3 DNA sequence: TGTGCCAGCGAACGGACAGGGACCTACGAGCAGTACTTC.

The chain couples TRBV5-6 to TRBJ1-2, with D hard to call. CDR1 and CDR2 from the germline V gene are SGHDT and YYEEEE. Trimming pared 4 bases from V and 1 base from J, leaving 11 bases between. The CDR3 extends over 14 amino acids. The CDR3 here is CASSGGAYNYGYTF. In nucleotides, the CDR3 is TGTGCCAGCAGCGGCGGCGCCTATAACTATGGCTACACCTTC.

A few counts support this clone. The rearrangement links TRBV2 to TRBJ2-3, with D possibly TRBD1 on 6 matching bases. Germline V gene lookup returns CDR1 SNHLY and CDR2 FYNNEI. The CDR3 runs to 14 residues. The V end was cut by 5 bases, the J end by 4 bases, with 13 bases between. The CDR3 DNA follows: TGTGCCAGCAGTCGGGGCAGGGGTGCAGATACGCAGTATTTT. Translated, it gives CASSRGRGADTQYF.

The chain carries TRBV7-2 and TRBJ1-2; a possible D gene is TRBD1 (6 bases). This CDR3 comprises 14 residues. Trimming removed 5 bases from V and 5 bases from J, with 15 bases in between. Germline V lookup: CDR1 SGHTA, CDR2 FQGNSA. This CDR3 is CASSLVGAAYGYTF. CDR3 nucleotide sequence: TGTGCCAGCAGCCTCGTGGGGGCCGCTTATGGCTACACCTTC. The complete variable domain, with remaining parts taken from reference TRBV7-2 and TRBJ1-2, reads GAGVSQSPSNKVTEKGKDVELRCDPISGHTALYWYRQSLGQGLEFLIYFQGNSAPDKSGLPSDRFSAERTGGSVSTLTIQRTQQEDSAVYLCASSLVGAAYGYTFGSGTRLTVV.

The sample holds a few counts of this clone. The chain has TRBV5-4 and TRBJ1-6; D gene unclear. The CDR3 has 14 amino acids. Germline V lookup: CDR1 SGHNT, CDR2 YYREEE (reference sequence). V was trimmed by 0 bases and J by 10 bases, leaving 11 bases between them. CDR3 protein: CASSLGGFQSPLHF. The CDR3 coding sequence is TGTGCCAGCAGCTTGGGAGGGTTTCAATCACCCCTCCACTTT.

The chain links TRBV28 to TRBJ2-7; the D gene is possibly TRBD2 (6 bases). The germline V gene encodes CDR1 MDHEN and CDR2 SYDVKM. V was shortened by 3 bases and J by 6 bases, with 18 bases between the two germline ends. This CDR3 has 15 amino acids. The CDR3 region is CASSFIGPREAEQYF. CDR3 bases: TGTGCCAGCAGTTTTATTGGTCCCAGGGAGGCCGAGCAGTACTTC.

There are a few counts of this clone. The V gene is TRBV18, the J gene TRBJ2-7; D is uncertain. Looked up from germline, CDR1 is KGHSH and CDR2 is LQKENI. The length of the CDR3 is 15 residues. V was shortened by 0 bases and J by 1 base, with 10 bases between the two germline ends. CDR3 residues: CASSPPTGPSYEQYF. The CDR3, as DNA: TGTGCCAGCTCACCACCCACTGGGCCTTCCTACGAGCAGTACTTC.

As DNA, the CDR3 is TGTGCCAGCTCACCACGTATGAGGACCAAAAACATTCAGTACTTC. It encodes CASSPRMRTKNIQYF. The chain is built from TRBV18 and TRBJ2-4; D is unclear. Per germline, CDR1 KGHSH and CDR2 LQKENI. The V gene lost 1 base and the J gene lost 2 bases, with 9 bases spanning the gap. The CDR3 runs 15 residues.

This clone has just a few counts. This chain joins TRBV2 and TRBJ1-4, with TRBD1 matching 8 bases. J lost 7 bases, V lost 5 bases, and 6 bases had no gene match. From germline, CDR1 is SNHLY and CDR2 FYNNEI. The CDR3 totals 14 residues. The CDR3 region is CASSPRDRIEKLFF. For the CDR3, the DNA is TGTGCCAGCAGTCCTCGGGACAGGATTGAAAAACTGTTTTTT.

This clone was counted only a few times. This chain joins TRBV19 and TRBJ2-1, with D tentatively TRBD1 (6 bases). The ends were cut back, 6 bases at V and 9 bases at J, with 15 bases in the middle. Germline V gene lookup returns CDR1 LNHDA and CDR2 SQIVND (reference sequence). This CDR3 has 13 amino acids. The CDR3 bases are TGTGCCAGTAGCGTACAGGGTCAGGCTGAGCAGTTCTTC. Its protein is CASSVQGQAEQFF.

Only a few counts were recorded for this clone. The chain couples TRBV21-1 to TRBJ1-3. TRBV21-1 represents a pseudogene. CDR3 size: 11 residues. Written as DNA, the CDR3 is TGTGCCAGCCTCTCTGGAAACACCATATATTTT. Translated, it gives CASLSGNTIYF.

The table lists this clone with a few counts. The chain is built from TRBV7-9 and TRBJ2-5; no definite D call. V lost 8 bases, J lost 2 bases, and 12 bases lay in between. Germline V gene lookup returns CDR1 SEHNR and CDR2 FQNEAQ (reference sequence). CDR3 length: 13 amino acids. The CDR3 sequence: CASGLAGQETQYF. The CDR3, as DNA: TGTGCCAGCGGATTGGCAGGACAAGAGACCCAGTACTTC.

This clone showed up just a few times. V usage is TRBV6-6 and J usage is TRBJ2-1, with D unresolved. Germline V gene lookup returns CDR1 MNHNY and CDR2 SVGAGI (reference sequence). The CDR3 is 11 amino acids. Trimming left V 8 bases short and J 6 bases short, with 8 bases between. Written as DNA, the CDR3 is TGTGCCAGCGGAGAGTTCAATGAGCAGTTCTTC. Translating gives CASGEFNEQFF.

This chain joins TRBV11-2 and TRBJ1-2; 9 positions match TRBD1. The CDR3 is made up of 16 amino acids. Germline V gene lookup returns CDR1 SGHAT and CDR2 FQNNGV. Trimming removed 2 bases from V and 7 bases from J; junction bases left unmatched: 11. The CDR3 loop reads CASSLPYRGLSLGYTF. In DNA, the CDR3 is TGTGCCAGCAGCTTACCCTACAGGGGGCTTTCTCTTGGCTACACCTTC. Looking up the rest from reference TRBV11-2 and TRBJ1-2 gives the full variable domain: EAGVAQSPRYKIIEKRQSVAFWCNPISGHATLYWYQQILGQGPKLLIQFQNNGVVDDSQLPKDRFSAERLKGVDSTLKIQPAKLEDSAVYLCASSLPYRGLSLGYTFGSGTRLTVV.

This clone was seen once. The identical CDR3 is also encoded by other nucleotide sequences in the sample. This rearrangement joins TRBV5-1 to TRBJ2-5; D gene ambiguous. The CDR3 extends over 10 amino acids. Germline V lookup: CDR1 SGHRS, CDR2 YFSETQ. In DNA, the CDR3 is TGCGCGTCGAAGGAGGAGACCCAGTACTTC. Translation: CASKEETQYF.

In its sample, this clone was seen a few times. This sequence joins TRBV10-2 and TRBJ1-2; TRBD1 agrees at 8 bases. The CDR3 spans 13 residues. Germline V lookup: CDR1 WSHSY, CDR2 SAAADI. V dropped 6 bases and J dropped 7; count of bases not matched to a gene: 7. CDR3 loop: CASRGDRFSGYTF. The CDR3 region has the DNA TGCGCCAGCAGGGGGGACAGGTTCAGTGGCTACACCTTC.

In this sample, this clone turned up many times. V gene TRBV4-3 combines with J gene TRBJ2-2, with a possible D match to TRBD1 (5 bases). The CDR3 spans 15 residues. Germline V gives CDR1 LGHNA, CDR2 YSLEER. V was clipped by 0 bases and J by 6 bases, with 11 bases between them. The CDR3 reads CASSQDRGFSGELFF. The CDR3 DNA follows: TGCGCCAGCAGCCAAGATAGGGGATTCTCCGGGGAGCTGTTTTTT.

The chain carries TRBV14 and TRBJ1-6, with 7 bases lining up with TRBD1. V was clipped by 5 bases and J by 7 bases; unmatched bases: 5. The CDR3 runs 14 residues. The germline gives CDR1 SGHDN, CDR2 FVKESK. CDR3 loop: CASSTGTVNSPLHF. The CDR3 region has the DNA TGTGCCAGCAGCACCGGGACAGTAAATTCACCCCTCCACTTT.

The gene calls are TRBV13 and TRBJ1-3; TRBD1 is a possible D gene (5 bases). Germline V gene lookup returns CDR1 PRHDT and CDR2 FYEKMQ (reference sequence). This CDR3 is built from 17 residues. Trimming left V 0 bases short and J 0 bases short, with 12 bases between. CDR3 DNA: TGTGCCAGCAGCTTAGGCCAGGGTGCGAGCTCTGGAAACACCATATATTTT. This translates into CASSLGQGASSGNTIYF.